This T cell receptor beta chain was identified during a study of OX40 agonist ivuxolimab in advanced cancers. Libraries were prepared by immunoSEQ multiplex PCR; TCRdb keeps only in-frame clonotypes and omits some of them. This sample has some 100,000 clones, with about 90% found just once. The V gene's germline CDR1 is MDHEN and CDR2 SYDVKM. V shed 6 bases and J shed 0 bases, with 11 bases lying between them. The CDR3 has 14 amino acids. The sample was CD4+ or CD8+ T cells sorted from blood, taken in a trial of the OX40 agonist ivuxolimab. V and J are TRBV28 and TRBJ1-1; D unresolved. The sequence was collected from an adult with an advanced solid tumor such as melanoma, head and neck, liver or kidney cancer. This CDR3 is CASSSLGVNTEAFF. The CDR3 nucleotides read TGTGCCAGCAGCTCCCTCGGGGTGAACACTGAAGCTTTCTTT. Using reference TRBV28 and TRBJ1-1 for the parts outside the CDR3, the full variable domain is DVKVTQSSRYLVKRTGEKVFLECVQDMDHENMFWYRQDPGLGLRLIYFSYDVKMKEKGDIPEGYSVSREKKERFSLILESASTNQTSMYLCASSSLGVNTEAFFGQGTRLTVV.